The clone carrying this TCR beta chain was recorded many times. These data come from a study of T cells after yellow fever vaccination. A single record per CDR3 protein comes from TCRdb applying MiXCR to the 5' RACE reads. The repertoire has about 400,000 distinct CDR3 sequences, under 7.5% of them found once; the top ten carry approximately 15%. The CDR3 sequence is 13 residues long. Per germline, CDR1 SEHNR and CDR2 FQNEAQ (reference sequence). Trimming cost V 5 bases and J 12 bases; bases outside gene matches: 11. The TCR was taken from a man younger than 45 who received the YFV17D yellow fever vaccine. Material: PBMCs, obtained 5 days after the yellow fever booster vaccination. This chain uses TRBV7-9 with TRBJ2-7, with 9 positions matching TRBD2. DNA of the CDR3: TGTGCCAGCAGCCTTAGCGGGAGCCAGGTTCCGTACTTC. This sequence encodes CASSLSGSQVPYF.